This entry describes one T cell receptor (beta chain). Its antigen is not identified. Germline lookup yields CDR1 DFQATT and CDR2 SNEGSKA (reference sequence). The CDR3 has 15 amino acids. J gave up 3 bases and V 7 bases, and 14 bases lay outside the gene matches. Primed by a sample-barcoded 5' primer and a J-beta primer mix, a second PCR proceeded for 7 to 11 cycles. TCRdb reanalysed the 5' RACE reads using MiXCR and keeps one entry per CDR3 protein. The sample comprises 1.5 million to 2 million distinct CDR3 sequences, around 50% of which are singletons, and less than 2.5% rests with the top ten. These data belong to a study of blood T cells in healthy people across ages. Study-wide points: The percentage of naive T cells correlated strongly with TCR beta diversity. PBMCs that were unsorted prevented a conclusive naive versus antigen-experienced comparison. In long-lived donors, naive CD4+ cell counts and diversity exceeded those of aged donors.

The rearrangement links TRBV20-1 to TRBJ2-5, with 7 bases lining up with TRBD2. The TCR was taken from a woman in her 40s in good health. Specimen: blood. CDR3 amino acids: CSVGKPAGTEETQYF. CDR3 DNA: TGCAGTGTGGGGAAGCCAGCGGGAACGGAAGAGACCCAGTACTTC.